This TCR beta chain was captured by sequencing in a study of blood T cell repertoires in COVID-19. Study summary: The United States, Italy and Spain provided the acute and convalescent COVID-19 samples. PBMCs, B-cell-depleted T cells, or T cells were the source of the cDNA or gDNA that made up the material.

As originally analysed: Amplification from reference gene primers served as the basis for estimated nucleated cell counts. TCRdb keeps only in-frame clones here, not all; method: immunoSEQ multiplex PCR. That table furnishes V, J and clone size, whereas the DNA furnished D and trimming. The repertoire holds about 130,000 clones, with about 79% as singletons. V was clipped by 0 bases and J by 7 bases, with 19 bases between them. This CDR3 spans 16 amino acids. Germline CDR1 and CDR2: SGDLS and YYNGEE. The specimen was peripheral blood. The V gene is TRBV9, the J gene TRBJ1-2; D not certain. The TCR comes from a woman of 80 years or more with acute or convalescent COVID-19. CDR3 bases: TGTGCCAGCAGCGTAGTTTCTGTGGGCAGCTTCGGTGGCTACACCTTC. It translates to CASSVVSVGSFGGYTF.